The rows below give T cell receptor beta chains drawn from one sample of a study of blood T cell repertoires in COVID-19. Some clones are missing from TCRdb's copy, which holds only in-frame ones; the method was immunoSEQ multiplex PCR. The sample contains 110,000 to 150,000 clones, roughly 85% of which appear only once. The sequencing sample was made of peripheral blood. The receptors here all came from a man over 45 with acute or convalescent COVID-19. Each CDR3 is given with its conserved first and last residue. The order of the fields is J gene, V gene, D gene, CDR3 protein. A D gene is named only where the DNA matches it firmly.

TRBJ2-1 TRBV30 . CAWMTGVEQFF
TRBJ2-7 TRBV5-5 TRBD1 CASSLYRGGYEQYF
TRBJ2-7 TRBV19 . CASSWRGSYEQYF
TRBJ2-1 TRBV6-5 . CASSYDRTSYNEQFF
TRBJ1-2 TRBV2 . CASSDMRNYGYTF
TRBJ2-1 TRBV5-5 TRBD1 CASSAQTGSGDEQFF
TRBJ2-2 TRBV25-1 TRBD1 CASSEDRGPLTGELFF
TRBJ1-2 TRBV2 . CASSERRGSYGYTF
TRBJ2-7 TRBV6-5 TRBD1 CASSYQGQGGYEQYF
TRBJ2-5 TRBV5-1 TRBD2 CASSFLAGGPSVETQYF
TRBJ2-5 TRBV6-6 . CASTQGRQETQYF
TRBJ1-6 TRBV9 . CASSVYETQNSPLHF
TRBJ2-2 TRBV14 TRBD2 CASSQEGGGATGELFF
TRBJ1-6 TRBV30 TRBD1 CASQRTGDSPLHF
TRBJ2-7 TRBV3-1/TRBV3-2 . CASSQSGTSYEQYF
TRBJ1-4 TRBV12-3/TRBV12-4 . CATSGGSNEKLFF
TRBJ1-1 TRBV30 . CAWSFGVGTEAFF
TRBJ1-1 TRBV5-1 . CASSLFPLQTMNTEAFF
TRBJ1-1 TRBV6-6 TRBD1 CASSVRTGSTEAFF
TRBJ2-6 TRBV28 . CASSPTITGANVLTF
TRBJ1-1 TRBV6-1 TRBD1 CASSEITGGRIGNTEAFF
TRBJ2-7 TRBV5-1 . CASSLTGEAYEQYF
TRBJ1-5 TRBV12-3/TRBV12-4 . CASSLAYQPQHF
TRBJ1-2 TRBV7-3 . CFWREGASNYGYTF
TRBJ1-2 TRBV3-1/TRBV3-2 . CASSQDSNSNYGYTF
TRBJ2-5 TRBV27 TRBD2 CASSPKRGGLKETQYF
TRBJ2-1 TRBV14 TRBD1 CASSLGTANEQFF
TRBJ2-7 TRBV30 . CAWSKQLEQYF
TRBJ1-6 TRBV5-1 TRBD1 CASSSSTGTENSPLHF
TRBJ2-1 TRBV28 . CASSLTGLQGNEQFF
TRBJ1-2 TRBV4-2 TRBD1 CASSQSGQGARGYTF
TRBJ2-5 TRBV28 TRBD2 CASSSYGGRSIETQYF
TRBJ1-5 TRBV11-2 . CASSFGRVGQPQHF
TRBJ2-3 TRBV30 TRBD1 CAWGTGMADTQYF
TRBJ2-1 TRBV5-6 . CASSADNEQFF
TRBJ2-1 TRBV15 . CATSRGTLAPSSYNEQFF
TRBJ2-5 TRBV9 . CASSRTRVETQYF
TRBJ1-5 TRBV3-1/TRBV3-2 . CASSQSGQPQHF
TRBJ2-7 TRBV6-5 TRBD2 CASSYGGLPTYEQYF
TRBJ2-1 TRBV11-2 . CASSLGIEQFF
TRBJ2-1 TRBV12-3/TRBV12-4 . CASSFGSDNEQFF
TRBJ2-3 TRBV3-1/TRBV3-2 TRBD2 CASSPGGLDTQYF
TRBJ2-7 TRBV9 TRBD2 CASSVVRRETIYEQYF
TRBJ2-6 TRBV19 . CASTLTRSGANVLTF
TRBJ2-7 TRBV7-2 TRBD1 CASTVTGTGRYEQYF
TRBJ1-5 TRBV6-5 . CASSWTRGQPQHF
TRBJ1-6 TRBV21-1 . CASSRGRSSYNSPLHF
TRBJ2-7 TRBV6-5 TRBD2 CASRPLASGDEQYF
TRBJ2-3 TRBV5-4 . CASKAPSTDTQYF
TRBJ1-1 TRBV10-3 . CAIRNRDLLNTEAFF
TRBJ1-1 TRBV19 . CTSSIREGMNTEAFF
TRBJ1-3 TRBV10-3 TRBD1 CAISSGTGAGNTIYF